This T cell receptor (beta chain) was identified in a study of T cells in Graves' hyperthyroidism and ophthalmopathy. In the study overall: Upon initial diagnosis and before any treatment, peripheral blood was collected.

Overall study results and limits: Before onset, by a median of approximately 6.8 months, the model predicted ophthalmopathy.

Thyroid ultrasound and orbital computed tomography, with clinical symptoms and serum thyroxine and TRAb, informed diagnoses. Fresh peripheral blood, around 10 ml of it, supplied the PBMCs. This clonotype was seen a few times. Its cognate antigen is unknown. At one of its ends the junction is not consistent with the germline gene, which may arise from a read error. Amplification targeted TCR beta CDR3 regions from RNA transcripts. A first-round RT-PCR of the TCR CDR3 used the HTBI primer set. Via MiXCR, TCRdb re-called the multiplex PCR reads, giving one row per CDR3 protein. The data contain about 480,000 distinct CDR3 sequences, about 22% of them seen just once; the ten biggest clones take up about 49%. The CDR3 has 15 amino acids. Looked up from germline, CDR1 is SSHAT and CDR2 is FNYEAQ (reference sequence).

The gene calls are TRBV7-7 and TRBJ2-1; 10 bases match TRBD1. Sequenced: blood. The TCR comes from a woman in her sixties or seventies with Graves' ophthalmopathy. Here the CDR3 reads CASSTGQGGHNEQFF. CDR3 nucleotide sequence: TGTGCTAGCAGCACCGGACAGGGGGGCCACAATGAGCAGTTCTTC.